This TCR beta chain was sequenced during a study of blood T cell repertoires in COVID-19. V lost 3 bases, J lost 8 bases, and 19 bases lay in between. Germline V CDR1 and CDR2: SEHNR, FQNEAQ (reference sequence). CDR3 length: 15 amino acids. Participant age was roughly 18 to 90 years, and participants resided in roughly 24 US areas. Participant-reported clinical history was the basis for cohort assignment. Resolution of symptoms, clearance, or two negative PCRs was present in recovered Cohort 3 donors. In the study's own analysis: Estimation of nucleated cell counts relied on the amplification of reference gene primers. The method was immunoSEQ multiplex PCR; TCRdb's version includes in-frame clones alone and lacks a portion of them. That table is the source of V, J and clone size, and D and trimming were worked out from the DNA. Among approximately 300,000 clones listed, around 87% were seen once.

This chain links TRBV7-9 with TRBJ1-1; no clear D. Sequencing was performed on PBMCs or T cells enriched from blood (not recorded which). The clonotype was recovered from a woman under 40 who had recovered from COVID-19. CDR3 amino acids: CASSFPGEGKMEAFF. CDR3 in DNA: TGTGCCAGCAGCTTCCCCGGAGAAGGTAAGATGGAAGCTTTCTTT.